Described below is a single T cell receptor (beta chain) sequence and its context. The data belong to a study of blood T cell repertoires in COVID-19. Generated by immunoSEQ multiplex PCR, the TCRdb table keeps only in-frame clones and is missing some. The sample yields over 200,000 clones, around 75% seen once. The germline V gene encodes CDR1 KGHDR and CDR2 SFDVKD. Between the trimmed V and J ends, which lost 4 bases and 13 bases, there was a span of 21 bases. This CDR3 has 14 residues. What was sequenced was peripheral blood. The rearrangement joins TRBV24-1 to TRBJ1-1; TRBD1 might be the D (5 bases). The clonotype originates from a human donor in a cohort sampled during active COVID-19. The CDR3 loop reads CATSDHGGGRALFF. CDR3 DNA: TGTGCCACCAGTGACCATGGGGGGGGTCGGGCTCTTTTCTTT.